This is a list of T cell receptor beta chains from one sample in a study of Ad26.COV2.S vaccination and SARS-CoV-2 variants. The table came from immunoSEQ multiplex PCR; TCRdb's copy has only in-frame clones and leaves some out. This table has hundreds of thousands of clones, roughly nine tenths appearing once. The specimen comprised peripheral blood, sampled in a trial of Ad26.COV2.S vaccine versus placebo. The origin of the receptors is a person aged 18-60 years who received the Ad26.COV2.S COVID-19 vaccine or a placebo. Both conserved end residues are part of each CDR3. The order of the fields is V gene, D gene, CDR3 protein. A D gene is named only where the DNA matches it firmly.

>TRBV4-2|NA
CASSQALGGLEQFF
>TRBV6-6|NA
CASSFGGGPGQPQHF
>TRBV3-1/TRBV3-2|TRBD1
CASSQEGQGYNEQFF
>TRBV27|NA
CASSLRGYQPQHF
>TRBV6-2/TRBV6-3|TRBD2
CASSFWTSDRDIQYF
>TRBV2|NA
CTSSPILNTGELFF
>TRBV19|NA
CASSISFSYEQYF
>TRBV18|NA
CASSPPTRVGEKLFF
>TRBV5-4|NA
CASSLAGGEAFF
>TRBV4-1|TRBD1
CASSQGLTGGNTGELFF
>TRBV30|TRBD1
CAWGDRGDGYTF
>TRBV6-1|NA
CASSESQTGELFF
>TRBV5-5|NA
CASSLVSGMSTGELFF
>TRBV21-1|NA
CASSKRDRGQYEQYF
>TRBV24-1|TRBD1
CATSDWGTGGKNEQFF
>TRBV7-9|TRBD1
CASSLGGQGSIQYF
>TRBV2|NA
CASSGGEQYF
>TRBV4-2|TRBD1
CASSQDGQGFRNTIYF
>TRBV6-1|TRBD2
CASSAGGAMSDIQYF
>TRBV4-2|TRBD2
CASSQTAGASGGTYNEQFF
>TRBV4-2|NA
CASSHGPGANVLTF
>TRBV20-1|NA
CSAGDQPQHF
>TRBV9|NA
CASSPRQYLYEQYF
>TRBV7-9|NA
CASSPPGSNQPQHF
>TRBV5-1|TRBD2
CASSSPLAGADNEQFF